Reported below is one T cell receptor (beta chain). The target antigen is unknown. The J segment lost 8 bases and the V segment lost 3 bases, leaving 6 bases of the junction unmatched. This CDR3 spans 14 amino acids. Germline V gene lookup returns CDR1 MNHEY and CDR2 SMNVEV (reference sequence). This record belongs to a study of long-term antiretroviral therapy in people with HIV. The study, taken as a whole, reports: Investigators report no available data on ART adherence, viral resistance or therapy changes. Repertoires from HIV showed CDR3 length ranges narrower than those of controls.

Specimens held roughly 0.9-10 million cryopreserved PBMC prior to DNA extraction. Running of the v3.0 immunoSEQ assay took place at survey level. Sequencing was intended to reach 40,000-50,000 T-cell genomes per sample. Here immunoSEQ multiplex PCR was the method, and the copy in TCRdb shows in-frame clones only, minus some. The sample consists of roughly 30,000 clones, over 80% of them appearing once. The source was unsorted PBMCs, collected about 2.7 years after starting antiretroviral therapy. The clonotype comes from a man under 40 with HIV. The rearrangement joins TRBV27 to TRBJ2-2, with TRBD2 identical over 7 bases. CDR3 in amino acids: CASSFWEGSGELFF. Written as DNA, the CDR3 is TGTGCCAGCAGTTTCTGGGAGGGGTCAGGGGAGCTGTTTTTT.